This TCR beta chain was captured by sequencing in a study of blood T cell repertoires in COVID-19. Study summary: There were acute and convalescent COVID-19 samples, and they came from the United States, Italy and Spain. PBMCs, B-cell-depleted T cells, or T cells were the source of the cDNA or gDNA that made up the material.

In the original analysis: For nucleated cells, counts were estimated from reference gene primer amplification. Data came from immunoSEQ multiplex PCR; TCRdb stores just in-frame clones and leaves some out. D and trimming come from the DNA, and the V and J calls and clone size come from that table. The sample consists of a few hundred thousand clones, around four fifths of them appearing once. The sample comprised peripheral blood. The receptor was isolated from a man between 60 and 75 years old who had recovered from COVID-19.

This chain's CDR3 is CASSWGGGGRYGYTF. Written as DNA, the CDR3 is TGTGCCAGCAGCTGGGGAGGCGGGGGTCGGTATGGCTACACCTTC. The chain couples TRBV7-9 to TRBJ1-2; possibly TRBD1 for D (5 bases). The CDR3 spans 15 residues. Germline CDR1 is SEHNR and CDR2 is FQNEAQ (reference sequence). Trimming stripped 4 bases from V and 5 bases from J, with 17 bases between.